The clone carrying this TCR beta chain has ten or more counts. The sample originates from a study of neurological immune-mediated disorders. The cDNA was synthesized by means of template-switch 5'RACE, which was carried out with 10-nucleotide random UMIs. TCRdb recomputed calls from the 5' RACE reads with MiXCR, one row per CDR3 protein. Of over 45,000 distinct CDR3 sequences listed, around 3.4% are singletons. The receptor was derived from a man in his forties with multiple sclerosis. Sequences were obtained from PBMCs.

This CDR3 is CASSYSDRGYEQYF. The CDR3 bases are TGTGCCAGCAGTTACTCGGACAGGGGCTACGAGCAGTACTTC. The chain has TRBV6-5 and TRBJ2-7, with 9 bases lining up with TRBD1. V shed 0 bases, J shed 3 bases, and the junction held 0 bases outside the gene matches. The germline V gene encodes CDR1 MNHEY and CDR2 SVGAGI. The CDR3 covers 14 residues.